Presented here are 27 T cell receptor beta chains from one specimen sequenced in a study of blood T cell repertoires in COVID-19. TCRdb's copy holds only in-frame clones and misses some; the assay was immunoSEQ multiplex PCR. The sample lists a few hundred thousand clones; around 87% were seen once. Sequencing used peripheral blood. All receptors come from an older woman with active or convalescent COVID-19.

The chain's CDR3 is CASSLGQGVTEAFF. In nucleotides, the CDR3 is TGTGCCAGCAGCCTTGGACAGGGAGTAACTGAAGCTTTCTTT. V usage is TRBV7-9 and J usage is TRBJ1-1, with 8 bases aligning to TRBD1. CDR1 is SEHNR, CDR2 FQNEAQ, per germline (reference sequence). This CDR3 region has 14 residues. Trimming took 5 bases from V and 5 from J; bases not matched to a gene: 7.

This clone was seen once. This rearrangement joins TRBV9 to TRBJ2-2; 8 bases are shared with TRBD2. This CDR3 has 15 amino acids. The V segment lost 3 bases and the J segment 7 bases; nucleotides outside the gene matches: 8. Germline CDR1 is SGDLS and CDR2 is YYNGEE. The CDR3 loop is CASSGGGHPSGELFF. The CDR3 DNA follows: TGTGCCAGCAGCGGCGGGGGGCATCCTAGCGGGGAGCTGTTTTTT.

The rearrangement joins TRBV6-5 to TRBJ1-5, with unresolved D. The V and J ends lost 5 bases and 6 bases respectively, with 11 bases between them. The germline gives CDR1 MNHEY, CDR2 SVGAGI. This CDR3 is built from 13 residues. The CDR3 DNA is TGTGCCAGCAGTCCTGCTTCGGGTCAGCCCCAGCATTTT. Translated, it gives CASSPASGQPQHF.

J is TRBJ2-7 and V is TRBV19; 8 bases agree with TRBD1. The germline V gene has CDR1 LNHDA and CDR2 SQIVND (reference sequence). J lost 5 bases, V lost 4 bases, and 10 bases had no gene match. CDR3 length: 15 amino acids. For the CDR3, the DNA is TGTGCCAGTAGTAATCACTGGGCAGGGGGCAACGAGCAGTACTTC. Translating gives CASSNHWAGGNEQYF.

V gene TRBV4-3 combines with J gene TRBJ2-1; 7 nucleotides match TRBD1. CDR1 is LGHNA, CDR2 YSLEER, per germline. This CDR3 has 15 amino acids. Unmatched junction bases numbered 7, after V lost 3 bases and J lost 5 bases. The CDR3 DNA sequence: TGCGCCAGCAGCCAGGACAGGACCCTCGACAATGAGCAGTTCTTC. It encodes CASSQDRTLDNEQFF.

Only one count was recorded for this clone. This rearrangement joins TRBV24-1 to TRBJ2-3; 8 bases line up with TRBD2. There are 15 residues in the CDR3. In germline, CDR1 is KGHDR, CDR2 SFDVKD. V trimming: 12 bases; J trimming: 7 bases; junction bases outside the gene matches: 17. This CDR3 reads CAPGGIPGGPNTQYF. Here the CDR3 DNA reads TGTGCCCCCGGGGGGATTCCGGGGGGGCCGAATACGCAGTATTTT.

This rearrangement joins TRBV10-1 to TRBJ1-5; maybe TRBD1 (6 bases). Germline-derived CDR1 and CDR2 are WNHNN and SYGVQD (reference sequence). Trimming shortened V by 4 bases and J by 4 bases, and 8 bases separated the two germline ends. The CDR3 has 13 amino acids. CDR3 coding DNA: TGCGCCAGCAGTGCAGGGGAAAATCAGCCCCAGCATTTT. It codes for CASSAGENQPQHF.

The chain joins TRBV10-1 to TRBJ1-5; no definite D call. The CDR3 length is 13 residues. The ends were cut back, 6 bases at V and 4 bases at J, with 10 bases in the middle. In germline, CDR1 is WNHNN, CDR2 SYGVQD (reference sequence). CDR3 sequence: CASRELANQPQHF. The DNA for the CDR3 is TGCGCCAGCAGAGAGCTAGCAAATCAGCCCCAGCATTTT.

The rearrangement links TRBV12-3 or TRBV12-4 to TRBJ1-3; D gene uncertain. The V gene lost 3 bases and the J gene lost 9 bases, with 9 bases spanning the gap. The CDR3 has 12 amino acids. The CDR3 protein is CASSFIPGTIYF. The CDR3 bases are TGTGCCAGCAGTTTTATACCGGGCACCATATATTTT.

This chain joins TRBV7-9 and TRBJ1-1; no firm D call. Germline CDR1 SEHNR, CDR2 FQNEAQ (reference sequence). V was trimmed by 8 bases and J by 2 bases, leaving 12 bases between them. The CDR3 contains 13 residues. CDR3 amino acids: CASLPRGNTEAFF. In DNA form, the CDR3 reads TGTGCCAGCCTCCCGAGAGGTAACACTGAAGCTTTCTTT.

This chain connects TRBV15 to TRBJ2-7; 8 bases fit TRBD1. Trimming took 3 bases from V and 7 from J; bases not matched to a gene: 14. CDR1 and CDR2 (germline): LNHNV, YYDKDF (reference sequence). The CDR3 runs to 16 residues. CDR3 residues: CATSSGIGQGAEEQYF. The CDR3 region has the DNA TGTGCCACCAGCAGCGGGATAGGGCAGGGGGCAGAGGAGCAGTACTTC. Filled out from reference TRBV15 and TRBJ2-7, the complete variable domain reads DAMVIQNPRYQVTQFGKPVTLSCSQTLNHNVMYWYQQKSSQAPKLLFHYYDKDFNNEADTPDNFQSRRPNTSFCFLDIRSPGLGDTAMYLCATSSGIGQGAEEQYFGPGTRLTVT.

This rearrangement joins TRBV11-2 to TRBJ2-1; 8 nucleotides align to TRBD2. Germline trimming cut 0 bases from V and 5 bases from J; bases unmatched to any gene: 15. The CDR3 is made up of 19 amino acids. Germline V gene data show CDR1 as SGHAT and CDR2 as FQNNGV. CDR3 bases: TGTGCCAGCAGCTTAGAATCTACCCTCTCCGGGACTAGGAACAATGAGCAGTTCTTC. Residues: CASSLESTLSGTRNNEQFF.

The V gene is TRBV10-2, the J gene TRBJ1-2, with 7 bases lining up with TRBD1. This CDR3 is 13 amino acids long. Germline V gene sequence: CDR1 WSHSY, CDR2 SAAADI. Trimming cost V 3 bases and J 11 bases; bases outside gene matches: 9. CDR3 amino acids: CASSDPGQNFYTF. The CDR3 DNA reads TGCGCCAGCAGTGATCCGGGACAGAATTTTTACACCTTC.

The chain has TRBV6-2 or TRBV6-3 and TRBJ1-6, with a tentative D call TRBD1 (5 bases). The germline V gene encodes CDR1 MNHEY and CDR2 SVGEGT. Trimming took off 3 bases at V and 9 bases at J, with 12 bases between the two ends. The CDR3 contains 14 residues. CDR3 DNA: TGTGCCAGCAGTTATCAGGGAAGGGGTTCACCCCTCCACTTT. Translated, it gives CASSYQGRGSPLHF.

This clone was observed at least ten times. V and J are TRBV5-1 and TRBJ2-5; 8 bases map to TRBD2. Germline CDR1 is SGHRS and CDR2 is YFSETQ. The CDR3 covers 13 residues. V lost 7 bases, J lost 3 bases, and 5 bases stayed unmatched. DNA of the CDR3: TGCGCCAGCTACGGGACTAGAAAAGAGACCCAGTACTTC. Translated, it gives CASYGTRKETQYF.

This sequence joins TRBV3-1 (or the pseudogene TRBV3-2) and TRBJ2-7; D possibly corresponds to TRBD2 (5 bases). CDR1 LGHDT and CDR2 YNNKEL come from the germline V gene (reference sequence). The CDR3 has 13 residues. V lost 1 base to trimming and J lost 10 bases, with 14 bases between them. CDR3 DNA: TGTGCCAGCAGCCAAGTTATCGGGGTTTCACAGTACTTC. Translated: CASSQVIGVSQYF.

This clone was detected a few times. The chain is built from TRBV20-1 and TRBJ2-1; D remains unclear. Looked up from germline, CDR1 is DFQATT and CDR2 is SNEGSKA (reference sequence). Trimming took 6 bases from V and 9 from J, leaving 12 bases between them. The CDR3 has 11 amino acids. The CDR3 here is CSAVEVPEQFF. CDR3 DNA: TGCAGTGCCGTCGAGGTTCCTGAGCAGTTCTTC.

The genes are TRBV18 and TRBJ1-5; D unresolved. Between the trimmed V and J ends, which lost 5 bases and 0 bases, there was a span of 11 bases. The CDR3 covers 15 residues. From germline, CDR1 is KGHSH and CDR2 LQKENI. The CDR3 reads CASSTTEFSNQPQHF. As DNA, the CDR3 is TGTGCCAGCTCAACTACGGAGTTTAGCAATCAGCCCCAGCATTTT.

The chain is built from TRBV7-2 and TRBJ1-4; 7 nucleotides agree with TRBD1. Germline values: CDR1 SGHTA, CDR2 FQGNSA. This CDR3 has 15 amino acids. J gave up 8 bases and V 1 base, and 7 bases lay outside the gene matches. In nucleotides, the CDR3 is TGTGCCAGCAGCTTAGTGACAGGGTTGGACGAAAAACTGTTTTTT. Amino acid sequence: CASSLVTGLDEKLFF.

The chain couples TRBV7-2 to TRBJ2-6; TRBD1 agrees at 7 bases. Trimming at V came to 4 bases and at J to 2 bases, leaving 2 bases not matched to a gene. Per germline, CDR1 SGHTA and CDR2 FQGNSA. CDR3 size: 15 residues. The CDR3 protein is CASSSGQAGANVLTF. In DNA form, the CDR3 reads TGTGCCAGCAGCTCCGGACAGGCTGGGGCCAACGTCCTGACTTTC.

This clone was seen a handful of times. The chain employs TRBV27 and TRBJ1-5, with 7 bases matching TRBD1. V dropped 8 bases and J dropped 0; count of bases not matched to a gene: 10. Per the germline V gene, CDR1 is MNHEY and CDR2 is SMNVEV (reference sequence). The CDR3 is 16 amino acids. CDR3 sequence (DNA): TGTGCCAGCTCCCCAGGGGGGCAGCCTAGCAATCAGCCCCAGCATTTT. Translated, it gives CASSPGGQPSNQPQHF.

The gene calls are TRBV15 and TRBJ2-1; TRBD2 might be the D (6 bases). Trimming stripped 0 bases from V and 8 bases from J, with 14 bases between. The CDR3 has 15 residues. Germline-derived CDR1 and CDR2 are LNHNV and YYDKDF (reference sequence). The CDR3: CATSRDELATHEQFF. In DNA form, the CDR3 reads TGTGCCACCAGCAGAGATGAACTAGCAACACATGAGCAGTTCTTC.

V usage is TRBV28 and J usage is TRBJ1-3; D is perhaps TRBD1 (6 bases). Trimming left V 7 bases short and J 7 bases short, with 11 bases between. Germline CDR1 MDHEN, CDR2 SYDVKM. The CDR3 spans 12 residues. This CDR3 is CASTTGKNTIYF. Here the CDR3 DNA reads TGTGCCAGCACAACAGGGAAGAACACCATATATTTT.

V and J are TRBV11-2 and TRBJ2-3; TRBD1 might be the D (6 bases). Germline lookup yields CDR1 SGHAT and CDR2 FQNNGV. V lost 3 bases and J 0 bases, leaving 10 bases between the germline ends. CDR3 length equals 15 residues. The CDR3 DNA follows: TGTGCCAGCAGCTTCACAGGGACGAGCACAGATACGCAGTATTTT. Translation gives CASSFTGTSTDTQYF. Full variable domain (missing parts from reference TRBV11-2 and TRBJ2-3): EAGVAQSPRYKIIEKRQSVAFWCNPISGHATLYWYQQILGQGPKLLIQFQNNGVVDDSQLPKDRFSAERLKGVDSTLKIQPAKLEDSAVYLCASSFTGTSTDTQYFGPGTRLTVL.

The rearrangement links TRBV11-2 to TRBJ2-7, with 7 bases aligning to TRBD2. Germline V CDR1 and CDR2: SGHAT, FQNNGV. Trimming took 4 bases from V and 4 from J; bases not matched to a gene: 7. The CDR3 runs to 14 residues. The CDR3 bases are TGTGCCAGCAGCTCACAGCGGGGTCAGTACGAGCAGTACTTC. Its protein product is CASSSQRGQYEQYF.

The chain combines TRBV7-8 with TRBJ1-4, with 9 bases matching TRBD1. V shed 4 bases, J shed 8 bases, and the junction held 8 bases outside the gene matches. The CDR3 consists of 15 residues. The germline V gene encodes CDR1 SGHVS and CDR2 FQNEAQ. CDR3 nucleotides: TGTGCCAGCAGCTCTACAGGGGGCGCGGAAGAAAAACTGTTTTTT. Residues: CASSSTGGAEEKLFF.

The rearrangement joins TRBV3-1 (or the pseudogene TRBV3-2) to TRBJ1-5; the D gene is possibly TRBD1 (5 bases). The CDR3 length is 13 residues. V was trimmed by 0 bases and J by 5 bases, leaving 5 bases between them. Per germline, CDR1 LGHDT and CDR2 YNNKEL (reference sequence). CDR3 bases: TGTGCCAGCAGCCAAGACAGGGATCAGCCCCAGCATTTT. As protein: CASSQDRDQPQHF.